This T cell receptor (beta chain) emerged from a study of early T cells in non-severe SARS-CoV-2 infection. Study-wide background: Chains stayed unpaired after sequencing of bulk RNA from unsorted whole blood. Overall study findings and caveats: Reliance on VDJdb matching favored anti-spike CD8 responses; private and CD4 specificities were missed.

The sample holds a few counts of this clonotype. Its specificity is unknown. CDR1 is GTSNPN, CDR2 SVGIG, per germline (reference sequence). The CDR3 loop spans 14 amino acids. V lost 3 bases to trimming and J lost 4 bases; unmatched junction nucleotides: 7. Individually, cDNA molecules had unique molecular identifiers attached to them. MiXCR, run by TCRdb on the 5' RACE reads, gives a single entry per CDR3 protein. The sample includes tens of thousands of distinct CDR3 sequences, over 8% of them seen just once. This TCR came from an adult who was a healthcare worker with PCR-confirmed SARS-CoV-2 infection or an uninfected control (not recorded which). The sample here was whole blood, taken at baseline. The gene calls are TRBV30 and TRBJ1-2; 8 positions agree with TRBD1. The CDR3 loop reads CAWSRTGSGYGYTF. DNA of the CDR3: TGTGCCTGGAGCAGGACAGGGTCTGGCTATGGCTACACCTTC.